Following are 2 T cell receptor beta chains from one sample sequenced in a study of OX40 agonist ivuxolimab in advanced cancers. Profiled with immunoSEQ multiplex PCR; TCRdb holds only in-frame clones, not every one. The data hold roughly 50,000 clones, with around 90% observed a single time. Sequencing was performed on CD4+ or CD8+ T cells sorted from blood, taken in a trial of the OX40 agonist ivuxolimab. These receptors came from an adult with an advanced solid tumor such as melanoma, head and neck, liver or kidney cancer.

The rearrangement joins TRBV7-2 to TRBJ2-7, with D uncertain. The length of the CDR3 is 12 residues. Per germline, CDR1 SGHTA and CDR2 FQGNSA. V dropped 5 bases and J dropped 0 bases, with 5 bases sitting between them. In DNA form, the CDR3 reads TGTGCCAGCAGCCCAAGCTCCTACGAGCAGTACGTC. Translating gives CASSPSSYEQYV.

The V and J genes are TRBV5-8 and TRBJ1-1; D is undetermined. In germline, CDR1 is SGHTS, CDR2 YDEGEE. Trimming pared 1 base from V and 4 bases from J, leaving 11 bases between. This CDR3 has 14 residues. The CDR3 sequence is CASSLSPGITEAFF. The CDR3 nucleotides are TGTGCCAGCAGCTTGTCCCCCGGGATCACTGAAGCTTTCTTT.